This TCR beta chain was identified during a study of early T cells in non-severe SARS-CoV-2 infection. Attachment of unique molecular identifiers was made to individual cDNA molecules. Each CDR3 protein is one row after TCRdb ran MiXCR on the 5' RACE reads. The sample lists more than 85,000 distinct CDR3 sequences, roughly 12% occurring once. CDR3 length: 16 residues. Germline assignment: CDR1 MGHRA and CDR2 YSYEKL. V lost 2 bases and J lost 1, with 14 bases in between. The chain employs TRBV4-1 and TRBJ1-1, with no clear D. This TCR derives from an adult who was a healthcare worker with PCR-confirmed SARS-CoV-2 infection or an uninfected control (not recorded which). Specimen: whole blood, collected at baseline. The CDR3 DNA reads as TGCGCCAGCAGCCAAAAGGGTTCGGTGGGGAACACTGAAGCTTTCTTT. It specifies CASSQKGSVGNTEAFF.